This T cell receptor (beta chain) is from a study of T cell repertoires in cytomegalovirus infection (dated by TCRdb to between 2017 and 2020). Turning to the overall study: Donor HLA type was relevant to the analysis, because carriage of CMV infection together with the matching HLA type was indicated by public TCR beta signatures. What the study reported, not specific to this receptor: In both this cohort and an independent roughly 350-donor cohort, the cumulative frequency of public TCR beta family members distinguished carriers of CMV infection plus the relevant HLA type. The ex vivo response was dominated by HLA-C-restricted CMV-specific TCR beta clonotypes, and the single most frequent clonotype in two of eight donors was supplied by these HLA-C-restricted clonotypes.

The sample holds a few counts of this clonotype. Its specific antigen is unknown. Base qualities are not provided; no much larger clone lies one nucleotide away. The run used an Illumina HiSeq 1500. TCRdb reprocessing: public reads trimmed at Q25 with fastp, clones called with MiXCR, in-frame beta chains kept. Rows with a matching CDR3 protein are joined into one entry that keeps the most common DNA and genes. In all, the sample holds 310,000 or so distinct CDR3 sequences, and 9.6% of those were seen once. The ten top clones hold less than 3% of the sample. CDR1 is given as DFQATT and CDR2 as SNEGSKA, both from the germline V gene (reference sequence). Trimming leaves V shorter by 0 bases and J shorter by 5 bases, with the junction holding 7 bases beyond the gene matches. Inclusive of the bounding cysteine and phenylalanine, the CDR3 is 16 residues long. Only the CDR3 portion is preserved as DNA: 48 bases, with reading frame beginning at the first base.

The clonotype originates from a human donor in good health (CMV status not recorded). Some clones in this sample may be carry-over from other donors' samples. Sample: PBMCs. The receptor chain draws on TRBV20-1 and TRBJ2-1; 10 central nucleotides agree with TRBD1. The nucleotide sequence is TGCAGTGCTAGAGATCTCGACAGGGGGCTCGACAATGAGCAGTTCTTC. Its product reads: CSARDLDRGLDNEQFF.